The clone carrying this T cell receptor beta chain was picked up a small number of times. The antigen is not known. The CDR3 spans 14 residues. Trimming cost V 4 bases and J 3 bases, with 14 bases left between them. The germline CDR1 and CDR2 sequences are SGHRS and YFSETQ. The data belong to a study of T cells in Graves' hyperthyroidism and ophthalmopathy. Uncontrolled infection, other autoimmune disease, pregnancy or lactation barred patients from enrollment. From RNA transcripts, TCR beta CDR3 regions were amplified. Carried out on the TCR CDR3, a first-round RT-PCR used the HTBI primer set. TCRdb reprocessed the multiplex PCR reads with MiXCR, giving one entry per CDR3 protein. In the table there are 350,000 to 400,000 distinct CDR3 sequences, about 15% of which are singletons. Study observations and caveats: Before onset, ophthalmopathy was predicted by the model a median approximately 6.6 months earlier. Most clonotypes expanded in thyroid above 0.001 were likewise present in blood.

The rearrangement joins TRBV5-1 to TRBJ2-7; weak D call: TRBD2 (6 bases). The sequencing input was blood. The receptor's source is a woman under 40 with Graves' hyperthyroidism. Here the CDR3 reads CASSQEGLRYEQYF. The CDR3 nucleotides read TGCGCCAGCAGCCAGGAGGGACTCCGCTACGAGCAGTACTTC.